This T cell receptor (beta chain) emerged from a study of T cells after yellow fever vaccination. General study points: Secondary responses were weaker yet peaked faster, day 5 versus 15. The booster saw the reappearance of most primary-vaccination clones (roughly 97% CD4, 88% CD8).

For TCR, cDNA came from 5'RACE template switching, which added a universal primer site and UMIs. TCRdb analysed the 5' RACE reads with MiXCR anew, one entry per CDR3 protein. The data contain more than 95,000 distinct CDR3 sequences, more than 5.5% of them seen just once; the ten biggest clones take up approximately 2.7%. V was trimmed by 3 bases and J by 6 bases, leaving 10 bases between them. The CDR3 has 12 residues. The germline gives CDR1 SQVTM, CDR2 ANQGSEA. This clonotype was found many times. Its antigen is as yet unknown. The sample here was CD4+ T cells sorted from PBMCs, taken approximately 47 days after the first yellow fever vaccination. The sequence came from a man between 18 and 29 years old who received the YFV17D yellow fever vaccine. J is TRBJ2-3 and V is TRBV29-1; no clear D gene. CDR3 sequence: CSVDALSDTQYF. The CDR3 DNA sequence: TGCAGCGTTGACGCCCTTAGCGATACGCAGTATTTT.